These 10 T cell receptor beta chains originate from one sample sequenced in a study of T cell responses to AZD1222 COVID-19 vaccine. The method was immunoSEQ multiplex PCR; TCRdb's version includes in-frame clones alone and lacks a portion of them. The sample records about 120,000 clones, around 88% being singletons. The material was peripheral blood, obtained 28 days after the second AZD1222 dose. These receptors came from an adult who received the AZD1222 COVID-19 vaccine.

The CDR3 is CAWSFWTGGYEQYF. The CDR3 coding sequence is TGTGCCTGGAGTTTTTGGACAGGGGGCTACGAGCAGTACTTC. The chain links TRBV30 to TRBJ2-7, with 10 nucleotides matching TRBD1. Unmatched junction bases numbered 4, after V lost 2 bases and J lost 3 bases. There are 14 residues in the CDR3. From germline, CDR1 is GTSNPN and CDR2 SVGIG (reference sequence).

This clone was found a few times. The chain combines TRBV2 with TRBJ2-7; no clear D. V was clipped by 6 bases and J by 7 bases, with 10 bases between them. From germline, CDR1 is SNHLY and CDR2 FYNNEI. The CDR3 contains 11 residues. CDR3 nucleotide sequence: TGTGCCAGCAGCGTCTATGGAGAGCAGTACTTC. Its translation is CASSVYGEQYF.

The chain is built from TRBV9 and TRBJ2-2; 7 bases match TRBD2. The CDR3 is 17 amino acids. V shed 1 base, J shed 1 base, and the junction held 7 bases outside the gene matches. CDR1 SGDLS and CDR2 YYNGEE come from the germline V gene. CDR3: CASSVREASGNTGELFF. The CDR3 DNA sequence: TGTGCCAGCAGCGTAAGGGAGGCTAGCGGGAACACCGGGGAGCTGTTTTTT.

The V and J genes are TRBV24-1 and TRBJ2-7; perhaps D is TRBD1 or TRBD2 (5 bases each). This CDR3 spans 14 amino acids. V dropped 4 bases and J dropped 4 bases, with 13 bases sitting between them. Germline V lookup: CDR1 KGHDR, CDR2 SFDVKD. CDR3 sequence (DNA): TGTGCCACCAGTGACTGGGGACCCCCGTACGAGCAGTACTTC. This codes for CATSDWGPPYEQYF.

J is TRBJ2-7 and V is TRBV18; D remains ambiguous. CDR3 length: 13 amino acids. Germline lookup yields CDR1 KGHSH and CDR2 LQKENI. Trimming removed 3 bases from V and 6 bases from J, with 12 bases in between. The CDR3 is CASSPARTGEQYF. CDR3 DNA: TGTGCCAGCTCACCCGCGAGAACGGGCGAGCAGTACTTC.

The chain carries TRBV4-1 and TRBJ2-4, with TRBD2 matching 14 bases. The CDR3 extends over 18 amino acids. Germline loops: CDR1 MGHRA, CDR2 YSYEKL. Trimming took 4 bases from V and 5 from J; bases not matched to a gene: 10. CDR3 nucleotides: TGCGCCAGCAGCCCAGGACTAGCGGGAGGAGATAGAGAAAACATTCAGTACTTC. This encodes CASSPGLAGGDRENIQYF.

This chain links TRBV11-3 with TRBJ2-2; D not resolved. In germline, CDR1 is SGHNT, CDR2 YENEEA. V lost 5 bases, J lost 6 bases, and 10 bases lay in between. CDR3 length: 13 amino acids. The CDR3: CASSPPAAGELFF. The CDR3 DNA reads as TGTGCCAGCAGCCCGCCCGCGGCCGGGGAGCTGTTTTTT.

The V call is TRBV28, the J call TRBJ1-2; D perhaps matches TRBD1 (6 bases). Germline V gene sequence: CDR1 MDHEN, CDR2 SYDVKM. Trimming left V 2 bases short and J 7 bases short, with 17 bases between. The CDR3 consists of 15 residues. The CDR3 DNA is TGTGCCAGCAGTTTAGAGGTTCCAGGGGAGGGTGGCTACACCTTC. This gives the protein CASSLEVPGEGGYTF.

Concerning this clone: The missing conserved phenylalanine or tryptophan at the end of this CDR3 makes a read error likely. Because the CDR3's place on the DNA is in doubt, the DNA is left out and the CDR3 is given as listed by TCRdb. The chain combines TRBV18 with TRBJ1-1; TRBD1, the D gene given by the table, was not confirmed from the DNA. Germline V gene lookup returns CDR1 KGHSH and CDR2 LQKENI. The length of the CDR3 is 9 amino acids, counting both ends. CDR3 in amino acids: CASSPTPSG.

The V gene is TRBV4-1, the J gene TRBJ2-1; TRBD2 matches at 16 bases. The CDR3 runs to 18 residues. Trimming at V came to 1 base and at J to 5 bases, leaving 5 bases not matched to a gene. Germline V gives CDR1 MGHRA, CDR2 YSYEKL. The CDR3 reads CASSQAPGLAGGHNEQFF. CDR3 in DNA: TGCGCCAGCAGCCAAGCCCCGGGACTAGCGGGGGGGCACAATGAGCAGTTCTTC.